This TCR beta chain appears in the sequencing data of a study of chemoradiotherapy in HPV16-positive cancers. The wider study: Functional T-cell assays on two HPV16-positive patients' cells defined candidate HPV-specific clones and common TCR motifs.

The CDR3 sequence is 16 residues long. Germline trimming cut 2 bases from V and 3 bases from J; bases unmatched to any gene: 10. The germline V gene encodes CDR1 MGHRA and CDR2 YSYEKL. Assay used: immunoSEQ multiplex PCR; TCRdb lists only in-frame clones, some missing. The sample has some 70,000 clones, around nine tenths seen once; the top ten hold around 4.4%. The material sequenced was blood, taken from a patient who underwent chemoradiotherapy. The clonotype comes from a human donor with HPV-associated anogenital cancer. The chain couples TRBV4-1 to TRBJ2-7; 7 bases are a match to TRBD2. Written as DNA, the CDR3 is TGCGCCAGCAGCCAAAGCCCGGCAGGGACTAACTACGAGCAGTACTTC. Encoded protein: CASSQSPAGTNYEQYF.